Each of the 7 T cell receptor beta chains below was sequenced from the same sample in a study of beta chain features in type 1 diabetes. These TCRs' antigens remain unknown. cDNA synthesis used the whole RNA isolate, giving expressed TCRB sequences. Repertoires were generated with immunoSEQ multiplex PCR, while TCRdb's copy carries only in-frame clones and drops some. The table includes 20,000 to 25,000 clones, around 68% detected once. Study results and caveats: Among patients with Type 1 diabetes, TCRB CDR3s were moderately but significantly shorter in every one of the four CD4+ subsets.

Sequences were obtained from stem cell memory CD4+ T cells from blood. The receptor set was obtained from a woman aged 40 to 50 with type 1 diabetes.

CDR3 region: CASSPPPRQGKGNTIYF. In DNA, the CDR3 is TGTGCCAGCTCACCACCGCCGAGACAGGGGAAAGGAAACACCATATATTTT. The rearrangement links TRBV18 to TRBJ1-3; 8 positions match TRBD1. In germline, CDR1 is KGHSH, CDR2 LQKENI. Trimming took 0 bases from V and 4 from J; bases not matched to a gene: 8. This CDR3 has 17 amino acids. Filled out from reference TRBV18 and TRBJ1-3, the complete variable domain reads NAGVMQNPRHLVRRRGQEARLRCSPMKGHSHVYWYRQLPEEGLKFMVYLQKENIIDESGMPKERFSAEFPKEGPSILRIQQVVRGDSAAYFCASSPPPRQGKGNTIYFGEGSWLTVV.

The rearrangement joins TRBV7-8 to TRBJ1-1; 8 bases match TRBD1. Germline CDR1 and CDR2: SGHVS and FQNEAQ. This CDR3 has 15 residues. With 1 base clipped from V and 5 bases from J, the junction kept 6 bases outside the gene matches. CDR3 DNA: TGTGCCAGCAGCTTAGTCCAGGGGGCGGGGACTGAAGCTTTCTTT. It encodes CASSLVQGAGTEAFF.

CDR3 loop: CASSRTYGMNTEAFF. CDR3 nucleotide sequence: TGTGCCAGCAGTAGGACATATGGGATGAACACTGAAGCTTTCTTT. The V gene is TRBV28, the J gene TRBJ1-1; possibly TRBD1 for D (5 bases). The CDR3 spans 15 residues. The V gene's germline CDR1 is MDHEN and CDR2 SYDVKM. Trimming stripped 5 bases from V and 0 bases from J, with 13 bases between.

This clone was seen just once. J is TRBJ1-4 and V is TRBV7-8, with D perhaps TRBD1 (5 bases). Germline V lookup: CDR1 SGHVS, CDR2 FQNEAQ. The CDR3 is made up of 13 amino acids. V dropped 1 base and J dropped 8 bases, with 8 bases sitting between them. CDR3 in amino acids: CASSLDRQEKLFF. The CDR3 DNA sequence: TGTGCCAGCAGCTTAGACAGGCAGGAAAAACTGTTTTTT.

The rearrangement joins TRBV4-1 to TRBJ2-3, with 8 bases that match TRBD2. The germline gives CDR1 MGHRA, CDR2 YSYEKL. The junction had 7 bases not matched to a gene; V was cut back by 0 bases and J by 8 bases. The CDR3 totals 15 residues. The CDR3 sequence: CASSQEESGSSTQYF. As DNA, the CDR3 is TGCGCCAGCAGCCAAGAGGAGAGCGGGAGTAGTACGCAGTATTTT.

The rearrangement links TRBV9 to TRBJ1-2, with D possibly matching TRBD1 (6 bases). Trimming shortened V by 2 bases and J by 13 bases, and 15 bases separated the two germline ends. Looked up from germline, CDR1 is SGDLS and CDR2 is YYNGEE. This CDR3 has 12 amino acids. Here the CDR3 DNA reads TGTGCCAGCAGCGTCTATGGGGGCCGATTCACCTTC. It codes for CASSVYGGRFTF. The variable domain in full, completed from reference TRBV9 and TRBJ1-2, reads DSGVTQTPKHLITATGQRVTLRCSPRSGDLSVYWYQQSLDQGLQFLIQYYNGEERAKGNILERFSAQQFPDLHSELNLSSLELGDSALYFCASSVYGGRFTFGSGTRLTVV.

Only one count was recorded for this clone. The V gene is TRBV6-6, the J gene TRBJ2-7, with TRBD2 identical over 7 bases. This CDR3 region has 13 residues. Germline trimming cut 7 bases from V and 7 bases from J; bases unmatched to any gene: 10. CDR1 is MNHNY and CDR2 is SVGAGI in the germline V gene (reference sequence). In DNA, the CDR3 is TGTGCCAGCATAAGTCGGGGGGAACAAGAGCAGTACTTC. This encodes CASISRGEQEQYF.